These 6 T cell receptor beta chains share one sample of origin, sequenced in a study of blood T cell repertoires in COVID-19. Produced via immunoSEQ multiplex PCR; TCRdb's table is partial and in-frame only. The sample carries approximately 270,000 clones, under 85% recorded once. The sequencing input was peripheral blood. The receptors originated from a human donor with COVID-19, enrolled during active disease. The donor label of this sample is uncertain.

V gene TRBV19 combines with J gene TRBJ1-5; D uncertain. Germline values: CDR1 LNHDA, CDR2 SQIVND (reference sequence). The CDR3 extends over 12 amino acids. Trimming stripped 1 base from V and 5 bases from J, with 3 bases between. The CDR3 DNA sequence: TGTGCCAGTAGTATAGCCGATCAGCCCCAGCATTTT. Protein: CASSIADQPQHF.

The chain carries TRBV28 and TRBJ1-2; 7 bases line up with TRBD1. The CDR3 totals 13 residues. V lost 8 bases to trimming and J lost 4 bases; unmatched junction nucleotides: 7. Germline V gene sequence: CDR1 MDHEN, CDR2 SYDVKM. CDR3 protein: CASRVQGVYGYTF. For the CDR3, the DNA is TGTGCCAGCCGAGTTCAGGGGGTCTATGGCTACACCTTC.

This clone was seen a few times. This chain connects TRBV29-1 to TRBJ1-1; a possible D gene is TRBD1 (6 bases). There are 13 residues in the CDR3. V shed 8 bases and J shed 3 bases, with 16 bases lying between them. Germline CDR1 is SQVTM and CDR2 is ANQGSEA. The CDR3 region is CSFATGGHTEAFF. The CDR3 DNA is TGCAGCTTTGCGACAGGAGGTCACACTGAAGCTTTCTTT.

This clone was seen once. The chain combines TRBV5-4 with TRBJ1-2, with TRBD1 identical over 9 bases. The CDR3 has 14 amino acids. Germline trimming cut 2 bases from V and 6 bases from J; bases unmatched to any gene: 5. Germline V gives CDR1 SGHNT, CDR2 YYREEE (reference sequence). CDR3 nucleotide sequence: TGTGCCAGCAGCTTTTTGGACAGGGGAAATGGCTACACCTTC. Its protein is CASSFLDRGNGYTF.

The sample holds one count of this clone. The CDR3 loop reads CASSPQQALSNQPQHF. The CDR3 DNA reads as TGTGCCAGCTCACCACAACAGGCCCTTAGCAATCAGCCCCAGCATTTT. V is TRBV18 and J is TRBJ1-5; weak D call: TRBD1 (5 bases). This CDR3 contains 16 residues. V dropped 1 base and J dropped 0 bases, with 10 bases sitting between them. Germline CDR1 KGHSH, CDR2 LQKENI. The full variable domain, in which reference TRBV18 and TRBJ1-5 provide the parts outside the CDR3, is NAGVMQNPRHLVRRRGQEARLRCSPMKGHSHVYWYRQLPEEGLKFMVYLQKENIIDESGMPKERFSAEFPKEGPSILRIQQVVRGDSAAYFCASSPQQALSNQPQHFGDGTRLSIL.

The V gene is TRBV28, the J gene TRBJ1-2; TRBD1 might be the D (5 bases). CDR1 and CDR2 from the germline V gene are MDHEN and SYDVKM. Trimming shortened V by 10 bases and J by 8 bases, and 29 bases separated the two germline ends. There are 16 residues in the CDR3. The CDR3 region has the DNA TGTGCCACCATCCCCGGGGGTGTCCTAACGGGCGGAGGCTACACCTTC. Its protein product is CATIPGGVLTGGGYTF.